The source of this T cell receptor beta chain is a study of CD8+ T cells in alopecia areata. Germline V CDR1 and CDR2: SNHLY, FYNNEI. The CDR3 covers 15 residues. V was pared by 6 bases and J by 3 bases, with 15 bases between. RNA was extracted and reverse transcribed into cDNA as the sequencing template. Assay: immunoSEQ multiplex PCR; the TCRdb copy retains only in-frame clones and omits some. The sample includes about 160,000 clones, about three fifths seen only once; the top ten take 0.9% to 1%. This sample's treatment: oral pan-JAK inhibitor, 5-10 mg twice daily. The V call is TRBV2, the J call TRBJ1-5, with D unclear. The source material was CD4+ T cells sorted from blood, sampled at week 4, from a patient treated with tofacitinib. This receptor was obtained from a human donor with alopecia areata. The CDR3 region is CASSESRALNQPQHF. The DNA for the CDR3 is TGTGCCAGCAGCGAAAGCCGGGCCCTCAATCAGCCCCAGCATTTT. Combining the CDR3 with reference TRBV2 and TRBJ1-5 gives the whole variable domain EPEVTQTPSHQVTQMGQEVILRCVPISNHLYFYWYRQILGQKVEFLVSFYNNEISEKSEIFDDQFSVERPDGSNFTLKIRSTKLEDSAMYFCASSESRALNQPQHFGDGTRLSIL.